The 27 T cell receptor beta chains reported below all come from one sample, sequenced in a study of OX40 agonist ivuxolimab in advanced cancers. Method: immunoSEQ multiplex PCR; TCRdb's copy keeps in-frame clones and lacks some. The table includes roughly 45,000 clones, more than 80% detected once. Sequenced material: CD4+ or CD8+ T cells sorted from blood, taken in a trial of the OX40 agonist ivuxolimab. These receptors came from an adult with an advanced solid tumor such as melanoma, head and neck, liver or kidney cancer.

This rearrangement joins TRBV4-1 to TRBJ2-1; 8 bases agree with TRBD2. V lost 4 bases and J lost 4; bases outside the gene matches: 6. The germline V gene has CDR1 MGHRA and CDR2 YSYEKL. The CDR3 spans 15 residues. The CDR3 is CASSPRTSRYNEQFF. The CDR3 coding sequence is TGCGCCAGCAGCCCGAGGACTAGCAGATACAATGAGCAGTTCTTC.

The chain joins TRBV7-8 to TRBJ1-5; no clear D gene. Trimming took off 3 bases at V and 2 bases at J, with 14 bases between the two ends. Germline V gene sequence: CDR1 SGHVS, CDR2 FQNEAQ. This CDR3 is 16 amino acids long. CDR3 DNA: TGTGCCAGCAGCTTGATGGGGAGAGGAGGCAATCAGCCCCAGCATTTT. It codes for CASSLMGRGGNQPQHF.

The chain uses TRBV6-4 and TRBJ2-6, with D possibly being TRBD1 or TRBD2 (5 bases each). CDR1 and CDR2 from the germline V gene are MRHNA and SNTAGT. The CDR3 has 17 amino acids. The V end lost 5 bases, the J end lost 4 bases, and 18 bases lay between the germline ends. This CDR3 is CASSSGTPGAGANVLTF. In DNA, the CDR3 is TGTGCCAGCAGTTCCGGGACCCCCGGAGCCGGGGCCAACGTCCTGACTTTC.

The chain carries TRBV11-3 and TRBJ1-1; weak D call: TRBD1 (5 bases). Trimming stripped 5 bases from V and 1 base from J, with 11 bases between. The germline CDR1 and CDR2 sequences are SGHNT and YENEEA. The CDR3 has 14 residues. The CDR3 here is CASSPERGNTEAFF. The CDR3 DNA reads TGTGCCAGCAGCCCAGAAAGGGGGAACACTGAAGCTTTCTTT.

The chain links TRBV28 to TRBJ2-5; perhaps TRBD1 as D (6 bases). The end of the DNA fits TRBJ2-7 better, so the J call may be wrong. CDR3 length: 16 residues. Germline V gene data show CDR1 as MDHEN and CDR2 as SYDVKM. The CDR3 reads CASSSLQGPPLYEQYF. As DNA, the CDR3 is TGTGCCAGCAGTTCCCTCCAGGGGCCCCCCCTCTACGAGCAGTACTTC.

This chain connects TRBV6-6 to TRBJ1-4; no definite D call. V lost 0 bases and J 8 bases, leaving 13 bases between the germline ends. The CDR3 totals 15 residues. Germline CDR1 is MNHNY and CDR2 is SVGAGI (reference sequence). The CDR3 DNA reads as TGTGCCAGCAGTTACTCGAACAGAGTTCCCGAAAAACTGTTTTTT. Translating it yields CASSYSNRVPEKLFF.

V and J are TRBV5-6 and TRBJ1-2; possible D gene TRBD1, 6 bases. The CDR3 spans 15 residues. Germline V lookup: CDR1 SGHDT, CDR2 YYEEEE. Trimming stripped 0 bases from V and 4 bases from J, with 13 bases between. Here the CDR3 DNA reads TGTGCCAGCAGCTTGGAGCCGGACAGTATCTATGGCTACACCTTC. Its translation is CASSLEPDSIYGYTF.

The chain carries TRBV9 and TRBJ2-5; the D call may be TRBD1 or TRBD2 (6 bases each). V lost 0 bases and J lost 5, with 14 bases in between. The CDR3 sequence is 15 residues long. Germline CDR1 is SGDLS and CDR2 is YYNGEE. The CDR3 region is CASSVEPGAGETQYF. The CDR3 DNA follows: TGTGCCAGCAGCGTAGAACCGGGGGCGGGTGAGACCCAGTACTTC.

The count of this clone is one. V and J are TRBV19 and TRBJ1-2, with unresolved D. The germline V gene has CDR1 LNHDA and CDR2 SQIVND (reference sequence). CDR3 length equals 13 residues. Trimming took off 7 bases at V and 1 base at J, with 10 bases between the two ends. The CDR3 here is CASTPRFNYGYTF. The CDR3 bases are TGTGCCAGTACCCCCAGGTTTAACTATGGCTACACCTTC. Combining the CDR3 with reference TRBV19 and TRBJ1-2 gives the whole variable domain DGGITQSPKYLFRKEGQNVTLSCEQNLNHDAMYWYRQDPGQGLRLIYYSQIVNDFQKGDIAEGYSVSREKKESFPLTVTSAQKNPTAFYLCASTPRFNYGYTFGSGTRLTVV.

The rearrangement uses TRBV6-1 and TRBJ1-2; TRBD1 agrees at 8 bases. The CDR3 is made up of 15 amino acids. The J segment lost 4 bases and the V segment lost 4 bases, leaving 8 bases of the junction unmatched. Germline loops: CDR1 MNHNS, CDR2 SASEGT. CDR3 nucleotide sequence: TGTGCCAGCAGTGCCGGGACAGGATCGAGCTATGGCTACACCTTC. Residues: CASSAGTGSSYGYTF.

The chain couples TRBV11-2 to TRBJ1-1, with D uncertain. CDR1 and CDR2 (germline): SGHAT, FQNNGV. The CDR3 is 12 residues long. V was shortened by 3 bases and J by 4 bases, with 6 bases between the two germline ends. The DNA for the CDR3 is TGTGCCAGCAGCTTGGTGGCCACTGAAGCTTTCTTT. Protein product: CASSLVATEAFF.

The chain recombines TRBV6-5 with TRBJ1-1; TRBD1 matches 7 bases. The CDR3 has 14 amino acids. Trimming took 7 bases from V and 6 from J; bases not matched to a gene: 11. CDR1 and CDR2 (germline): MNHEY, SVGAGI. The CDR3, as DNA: TGTGCCAGCACCACAGACAGGGATGGATCTGAAGCTTTCTTT. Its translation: CASTTDRDGSEAFF.

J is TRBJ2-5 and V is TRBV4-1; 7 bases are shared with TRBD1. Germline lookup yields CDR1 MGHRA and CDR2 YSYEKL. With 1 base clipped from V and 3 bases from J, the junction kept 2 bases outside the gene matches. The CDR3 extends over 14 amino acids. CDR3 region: CASSQVQGEETQYF. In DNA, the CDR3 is TGCGCCAGCAGCCAAGTCCAGGGGGAAGAGACCCAGTACTTC.

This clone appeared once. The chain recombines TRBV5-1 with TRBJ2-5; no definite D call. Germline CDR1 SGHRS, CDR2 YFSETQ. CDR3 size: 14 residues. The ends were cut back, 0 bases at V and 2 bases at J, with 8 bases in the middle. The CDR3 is CASSLGPPQETQYF. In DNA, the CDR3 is TGCGCCAGCAGCTTGGGTCCCCCGCAAGAGACCCAGTACTTC. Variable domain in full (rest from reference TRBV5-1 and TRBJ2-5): KAGVTQTPRYLIKTRGQQVTLSCSPISGHRSVSWYQQTPGQGLQFLFEYFSETQRNKGNFPGRFSGRQFSNSRSEMNVSTLELGDSALYLCASSLGPPQETQYFGPGTRLLVL.

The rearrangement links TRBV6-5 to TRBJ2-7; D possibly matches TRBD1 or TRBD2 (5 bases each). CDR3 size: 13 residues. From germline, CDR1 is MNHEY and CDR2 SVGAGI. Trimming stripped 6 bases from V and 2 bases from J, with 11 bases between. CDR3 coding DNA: TGTGCCAGCAGACGGGGACCCACCTACGAGCAGTACTTC. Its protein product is CASRRGPTYEQYF.

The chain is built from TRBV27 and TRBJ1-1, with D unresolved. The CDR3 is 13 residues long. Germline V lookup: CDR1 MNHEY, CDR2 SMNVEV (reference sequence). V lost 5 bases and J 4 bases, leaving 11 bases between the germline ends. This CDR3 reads CASSPALRTEAFF. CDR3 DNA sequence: TGTGCCAGCAGTCCAGCTCTGCGCACTGAAGCTTTCTTT.

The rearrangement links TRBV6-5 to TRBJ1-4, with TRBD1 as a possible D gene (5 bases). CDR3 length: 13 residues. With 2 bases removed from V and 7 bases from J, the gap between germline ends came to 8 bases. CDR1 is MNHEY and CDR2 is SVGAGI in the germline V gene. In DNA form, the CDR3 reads TGTGCCAGCAGTTACGGGGACGGTGAAAAACTGTTTTTT. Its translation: CASSYGDGEKLFF.

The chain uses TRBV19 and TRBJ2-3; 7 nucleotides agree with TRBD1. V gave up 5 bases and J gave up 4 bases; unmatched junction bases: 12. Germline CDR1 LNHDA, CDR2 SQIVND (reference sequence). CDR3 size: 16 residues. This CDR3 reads CASSSRQGEVADTQYF. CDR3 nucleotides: TGTGCCAGTAGTTCTCGGCAGGGGGAAGTGGCAGATACGCAGTATTTT.

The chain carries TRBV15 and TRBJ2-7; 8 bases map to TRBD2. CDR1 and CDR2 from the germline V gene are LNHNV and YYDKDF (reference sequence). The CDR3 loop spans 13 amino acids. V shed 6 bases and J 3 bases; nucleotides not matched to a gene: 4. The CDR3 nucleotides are TGTGCCACCAGGTTGCGGGGGGACTACGAGCAGTACTTC. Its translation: CATRLRGDYEQYF. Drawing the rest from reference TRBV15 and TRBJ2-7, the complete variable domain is DAMVIQNPRYQVTQFGKPVTLSCSQTLNHNVMYWYQQKSSQAPKLLFHYYDKDFNNEADTPDNFQSRRPNTSFCFLDIRSPGLGDTAMYLCATRLRGDYEQYFGPGTRLTVT.

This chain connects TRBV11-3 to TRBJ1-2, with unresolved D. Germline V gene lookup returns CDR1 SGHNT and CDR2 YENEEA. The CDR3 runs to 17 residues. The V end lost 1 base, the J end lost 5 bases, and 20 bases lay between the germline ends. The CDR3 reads CASSLGRGPYNRYGYTF. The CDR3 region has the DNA TGTGCCAGCAGCTTAGGCAGAGGACCTTACAATCGTTATGGCTACACCTTC.

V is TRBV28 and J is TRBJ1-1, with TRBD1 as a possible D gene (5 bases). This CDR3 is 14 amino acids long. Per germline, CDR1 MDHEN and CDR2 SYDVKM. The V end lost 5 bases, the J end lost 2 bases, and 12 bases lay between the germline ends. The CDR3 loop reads CASSPSRGNTEAFF. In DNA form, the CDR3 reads TGTGCCAGCAGTCCCTCCCGGGGCAACACTGAAGCTTTCTTT.

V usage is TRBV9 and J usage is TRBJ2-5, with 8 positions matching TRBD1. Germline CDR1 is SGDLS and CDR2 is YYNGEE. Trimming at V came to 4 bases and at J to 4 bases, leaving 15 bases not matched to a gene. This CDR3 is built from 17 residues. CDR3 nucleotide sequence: TGTGCCAGCAGCATAACGCACGGACAGGGTAGGAGAGAGACCCAGTACTTC. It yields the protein CASSITHGQGRRETQYF.

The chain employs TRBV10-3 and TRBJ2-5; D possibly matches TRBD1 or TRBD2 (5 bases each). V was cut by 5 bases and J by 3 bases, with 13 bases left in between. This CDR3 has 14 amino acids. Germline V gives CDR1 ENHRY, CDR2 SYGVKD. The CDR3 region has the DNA TGTGCCATCAGTAGTGGGACGACCGAAGAGACCCAGTACTTC. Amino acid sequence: CAISSGTTEETQYF.

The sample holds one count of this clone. CDR3 in DNA: TGCGCCAGCAGCTCGGCCGTAGCTAGCGGAGAGGGGTTGGCTGAGCAGTTCTTC. It yields the protein CASSSAVASGEGLAEQFF. The V and J genes are TRBV5-1 and TRBJ2-1; 7 bases align to TRBD2. The CDR3 spans 18 residues. The germline CDR1 and CDR2 sequences are SGHRS and YFSETQ. V shed 3 bases, J shed 9 bases, and the junction held 21 bases outside the gene matches.

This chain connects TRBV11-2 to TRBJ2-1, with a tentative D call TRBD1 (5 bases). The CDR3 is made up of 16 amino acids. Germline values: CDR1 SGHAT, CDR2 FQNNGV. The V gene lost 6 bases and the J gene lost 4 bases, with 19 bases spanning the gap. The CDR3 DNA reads TGTGCCAGCAGACCAGGGCCAAATAGGGGTTACAATGAGCAGTTCTTC. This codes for CASRPGPNRGYNEQFF.

In nucleotides, the CDR3 is TGTGCCAGCAGCTTACTTTGGGGGGCCTATGGCTACACCTTC. Protein: CASSLLWGAYGYTF. J is TRBJ1-2 and V is TRBV7-9; D may be TRBD1 (6 bases). CDR3 size: 14 residues. The germline V gene encodes CDR1 SEHNR and CDR2 FQNEAQ (reference sequence). Trimming left V 2 bases short and J 4 bases short, with 11 bases between.

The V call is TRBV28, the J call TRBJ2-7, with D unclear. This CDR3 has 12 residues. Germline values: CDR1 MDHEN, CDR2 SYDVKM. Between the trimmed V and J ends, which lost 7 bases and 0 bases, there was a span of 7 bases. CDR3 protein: CASMDPSYEQYF. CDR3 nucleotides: TGTGCCAGCATGGACCCCTCCTACGAGCAGTACTTC.